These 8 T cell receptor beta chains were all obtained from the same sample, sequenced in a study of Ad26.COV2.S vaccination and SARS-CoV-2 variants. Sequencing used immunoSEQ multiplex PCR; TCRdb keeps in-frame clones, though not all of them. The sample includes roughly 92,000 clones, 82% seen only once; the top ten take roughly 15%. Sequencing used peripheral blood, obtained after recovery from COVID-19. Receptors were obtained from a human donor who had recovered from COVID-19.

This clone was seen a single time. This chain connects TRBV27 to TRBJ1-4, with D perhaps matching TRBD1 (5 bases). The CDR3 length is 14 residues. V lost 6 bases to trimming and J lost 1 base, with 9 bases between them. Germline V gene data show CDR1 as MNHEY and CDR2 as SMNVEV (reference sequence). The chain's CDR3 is CASSRAGTNEKLFF. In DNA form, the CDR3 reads TGTGCCAGCAGCAGGGCCGGAACTAATGAAAAACTGTTTTTT.

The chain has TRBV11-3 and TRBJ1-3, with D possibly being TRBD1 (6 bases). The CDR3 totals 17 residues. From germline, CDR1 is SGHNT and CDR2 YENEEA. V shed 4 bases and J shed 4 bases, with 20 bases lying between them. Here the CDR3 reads CASSSKTQGVRGNTIYF. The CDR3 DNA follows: TGTGCCAGCAGCTCGAAAACACAGGGAGTAAGGGGAAACACCATATATTTT.

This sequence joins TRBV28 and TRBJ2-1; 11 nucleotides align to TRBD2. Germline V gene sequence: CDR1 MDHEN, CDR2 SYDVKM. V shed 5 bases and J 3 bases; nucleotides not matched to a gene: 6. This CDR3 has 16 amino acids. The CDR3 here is CASSGRLAGFYNEQFF. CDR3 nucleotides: TGTGCCAGCAGTGGAAGACTAGCGGGATTCTACAATGAGCAGTTCTTC.

In DNA form, the CDR3 reads TGTGCCAGCTCGGGAGCTAATGAAGCTTTCTTT. This codes for CASSGANEAFF. The rearrangement links TRBV18 to TRBJ1-1; D not resolved. V shed 6 bases and J shed 7 bases, with 9 bases lying between them. The CDR3 runs 11 residues. CDR1 and CDR2 from the germline V gene are KGHSH and LQKENI.

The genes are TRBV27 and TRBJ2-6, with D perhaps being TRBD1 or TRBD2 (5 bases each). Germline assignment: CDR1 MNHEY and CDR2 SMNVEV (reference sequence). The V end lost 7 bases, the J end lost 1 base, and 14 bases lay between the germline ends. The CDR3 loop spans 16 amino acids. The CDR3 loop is CASTSRGVSGANVLTF. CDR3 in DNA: TGTGCCAGCACCTCTCGGGGCGTATCTGGGGCCAACGTCCTGACTTTC.

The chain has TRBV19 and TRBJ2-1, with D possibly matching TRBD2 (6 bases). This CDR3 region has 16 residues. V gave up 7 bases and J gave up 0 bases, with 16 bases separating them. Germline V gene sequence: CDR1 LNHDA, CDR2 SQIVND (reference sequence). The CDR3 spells CASTDIAESSYNEQFF. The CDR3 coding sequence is TGTGCCAGTACCGATATAGCGGAAAGCTCCTACAATGAGCAGTTCTTC.

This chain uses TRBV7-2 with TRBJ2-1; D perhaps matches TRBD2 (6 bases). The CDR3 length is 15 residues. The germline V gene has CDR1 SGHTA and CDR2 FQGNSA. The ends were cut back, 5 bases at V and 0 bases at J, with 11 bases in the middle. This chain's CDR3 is CASSPETSSYNEQFF. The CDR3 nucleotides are TGTGCCAGCAGCCCCGAGACTAGCTCCTACAATGAGCAGTTCTTC.

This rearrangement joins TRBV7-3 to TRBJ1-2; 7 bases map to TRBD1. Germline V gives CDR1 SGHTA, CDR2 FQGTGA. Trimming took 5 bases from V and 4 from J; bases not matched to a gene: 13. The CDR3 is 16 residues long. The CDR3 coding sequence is TGTGCCAGCAGCCCTCGGACAGGCGCCAACCTCTATGGCTACACCTTC. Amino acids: CASSPRTGANLYGYTF. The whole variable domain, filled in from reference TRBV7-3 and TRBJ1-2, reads GAGVSQTPSNKVTEKGKYVELRCDPISGHTALYWYRQSLGQGPEFLIYFQGTGAADDSGLPNDRFFAVRPEGSVSTLKIQRTERGDSAVYLCASSPRTGANLYGYTFGSGTRLTVV.